The 29 T cell receptor beta chains below were found in one sample sequenced in a study of response to subunit inactivated influenza vaccine. A single record per CDR3 protein comes from TCRdb applying MiXCR to the RT-PCR reads. The sample shows approximately 530,000 distinct CDR3 sequences, approximately 12% of them seen only once. This specimen consisted of PBMCs from blood, obtained roughly 48 days after vaccination. Receptor source: a man aged 45-65 years who received an inactivated influenza vaccine.

In DNA form, the CDR3 reads TGTGCCAGCAGCTTAGTTTTAGGGGCGCGCACTGAAGCTTTCTTT. Its translation: CASSLVLGARTEAFF. The V and J genes are TRBV7-2 and TRBJ1-1; tentative D call: TRBD1 (5 bases). CDR1 and CDR2 (germline): SGHTA, FQGNSA. V dropped 1 base and J dropped 4 bases, with 13 bases sitting between them. The CDR3 is 15 residues long.

This clonotype was observed a few times. The V and J genes are TRBV21-1 and TRBJ1-1; the listed D gene, TRBD1, was not tested against the DNA. TRBV21-1 is labeled a pseudogene. This CDR3 is built from 16 residues. CDR3 in amino acids: CASSQYPEDRYSEAFF. Here the CDR3 DNA reads TGTGCCAGCAGCCAATACCCCGAAGACAGGTACTCTGAAGCTTTCTTT.

This clonotype was seen a handful of times. The chain is built from TRBV11-2 and TRBJ2-5; 13 bases are shared with TRBD2. Germline assignment: CDR1 SGHAT and CDR2 FQNNGV. This CDR3 spans 18 amino acids. V lost 2 bases and J lost 1; bases outside the gene matches: 7. This CDR3 is CASSLRRGLAGSQETQYF. DNA of the CDR3: TGTGCCAGCAGCTTAAGGCGGGGACTAGCGGGGTCCCAAGAGACCCAGTACTTC. Using reference TRBV11-2 and TRBJ2-5 for the parts outside the CDR3, the full variable domain is EAGVAQSPRYKIIEKRQSVAFWCNPISGHATLYWYQQILGQGPKLLIQFQNNGVVDDSQLPKDRFSAERLKGVDSTLKIQPAKLEDSAVYLCASSLRRGLAGSQETQYFGPGTRLLVL.

The chain recombines TRBV3-1 with TRBJ2-1; the D is unclear. CDR3 length: 15 amino acids. Trimming cost V 0 bases and J 3 bases, with 9 bases left between them. The V gene's germline CDR1 is LGHDT and CDR2 YNNKEL (reference sequence). Here the CDR3 reads CASSQEGANYNEQFF. The CDR3 DNA reads TGTGCCAGCAGCCAAGAGGGCGCCAACTACAATGAGCAGTTCTTC.

The gene calls are TRBV27 and TRBJ2-7, with 8 nucleotides matching TRBD2. V was clipped by 2 bases and J by 3 bases; unmatched bases: 12. The CDR3 consists of 17 residues. Per the germline V gene, CDR1 is MNHEY and CDR2 is SMNVEV (reference sequence). Here the CDR3 DNA reads TGTGCCAGCAGTTTAGGTTGGTTCGGGGGGGAGATCTACGAGCAGTACTTC. Amino acid sequence: CASSLGWFGGEIYEQYF.

The chain employs TRBV29-1 and TRBJ2-5; 9 nucleotides match TRBD1. There are 14 residues in the CDR3. Trimming took 4 bases from V and 5 from J; bases not matched to a gene: 8. Germline CDR1 is SQVTM and CDR2 is ANQGSEA. The CDR3 bases are TGCAGCGTTGCATACAGGGGGCAGGCGGAGACCCAGTACTTC. This translates into CSVAYRGQAETQYF.

The chain carries TRBV6-1 and TRBJ2-1; 8 nucleotides agree with TRBD1. The trim removed 6 bases at V and 7 bases at J, leaving 11 bases unmatched. This CDR3 is built from 15 residues. The V gene's germline CDR1 is MNHNS and CDR2 SASEGT. Written as DNA, the CDR3 is TGTGCCAGCAGAACTAACGGACAGGGTAGGAATGAGCAGTTCTTC. Its protein is CASRTNGQGRNEQFF.

This clonotype was seen a few times. This chain joins TRBV20-1 and TRBJ1-5; 9 bases are a match to TRBD1. The ends lost 4 bases at V and 6 bases at J; junction bases unmatched: 4. This CDR3 is 13 amino acids long. Germline lookup yields CDR1 DFQATT and CDR2 SNEGSKA (reference sequence). The CDR3 nucleotides are TGCAGTGCTACACAGGGGGCGCGTCAGCCCCAGCATTTT. It yields the protein CSATQGARQPQHF.

This clonotype was recorded many times. This sequence joins TRBV20-1 and TRBJ2-5; tentatively, D is TRBD2 (5 bases). Trimming removed 2 bases at V and 2 bases at J, with 6 bases between. The CDR3 is 12 amino acids. Germline CDR1 is DFQATT and CDR2 is SNEGSKA (reference sequence). DNA for the CDR3: TGCAGTGCTAGACCGGGACAAGAGACCCAGTACTTC. Amino acid sequence: CSARPGQETQYF.

The J gene is TRBJ2-3, the V gene TRBV3-1; D is undetermined. The ends were cut back, 0 bases at V and 2 bases at J, with 12 bases in the middle. The CDR3 length is 16 residues. Per the germline V gene, CDR1 is LGHDT and CDR2 is YNNKEL (reference sequence). In DNA form, the CDR3 reads TGTGCCAGCAGCCAAGATCTACTACCCCCCACAGATACGCAGTATTTT. This sequence encodes CASSQDLLPPTDTQYF.

The chain links TRBV28 to TRBJ1-1; no reliable D call. This CDR3 has 14 amino acids. V was pared by 4 bases and J by 4 bases, with 13 bases between. Germline V gives CDR1 MDHEN, CDR2 SYDVKM. CDR3 sequence reads: CASSSGPTITEAFF. CDR3 DNA sequence: TGTGCCAGCAGTTCCGGACCGACGATCACTGAAGCTTTCTTT.

The sample holds many counts of this clonotype. The chain joins TRBV27 to TRBJ1-1; D is uncertain. Germline loops: CDR1 MNHEY, CDR2 SMNVEV (reference sequence). There are 14 residues in the CDR3. The V gene lost 8 bases and the J gene lost 7 bases, with 20 bases spanning the gap. CDR3 DNA sequence: TGTGCCAGCGCTAAACAACGGCAGCCTGGTGAAGCTTTCTTT. It specifies CASAKQRQPGEAFF.

V and J are TRBV30 and TRBJ1-2; 9 nucleotides match TRBD1. The ends lost 5 bases at V and 5 bases at J; junction bases unmatched: 9. The CDR3 has 14 residues. The germline V gene has CDR1 GTSNPN and CDR2 SVGIG (reference sequence). The CDR3: CAWVPWGQGYGYTF. The CDR3 bases are TGTGCCTGGGTCCCGTGGGGACAGGGTTATGGCTACACCTTC.

The J gene is TRBJ2-1, the V gene TRBV5-1; D perhaps matches TRBD1 (6 bases). V was pared by 4 bases and J by 3 bases, with 11 bases between. This CDR3 contains 14 residues. Germline-derived CDR1 and CDR2 are SGHRS and YFSETQ. CDR3 amino acids: CASSIGQSYNEQFF. The CDR3 DNA reads TGCGCCAGCAGCATAGGACAGAGCTACAATGAGCAGTTCTTC.

The V call is TRBV9, the J call TRBJ1-4; 7 nucleotides line up with TRBD1. Germline V lookup: CDR1 SGDLS, CDR2 YYNGEE. The CDR3 contains 14 residues. The J segment lost 6 bases and the V segment lost 3 bases, leaving 5 bases of the junction unmatched. The CDR3 sequence: CASSAAGGDEKLFF. CDR3 sequence (DNA): TGTGCCAGCAGCGCCGCAGGGGGAGATGAAAAACTGTTTTTT. The entire variable domain, with the rest obtained from reference TRBV9 and TRBJ1-4, is as follows: DSGVTQTPKHLITATGQRVTLRCSPRSGDLSVYWYQQSLDQGLQFLIQYYNGEERAKGNILERFSAQQFPDLHSELNLSSLELGDSALYFCASSAAGGDEKLFFGSGTQLSVL.

This clonotype came up a few times. This chain connects TRBV2 to TRBJ2-7, with D uncertain. From germline, CDR1 is SNHLY and CDR2 FYNNEI. V lost 8 bases and J 7 bases, leaving 24 bases between the germline ends. The CDR3 totals 15 residues. Here the CDR3 DNA reads TGTGCCAGCGACGAAGGTATAGGTTTGAATGGGGAGCAGTACTTC. Translating it yields CASDEGIGLNGEQYF.

The CDR3: CASSFAGDQETQYF. The CDR3 nucleotides are TGCGCCAGCAGCTTTGCAGGGGACCAAGAGACCCAGTACTTC. The J gene is TRBJ2-5, the V gene TRBV5-1; TRBD1 is a possible D gene (6 bases). V was clipped by 2 bases and J by 0 bases, with 8 bases between them. CDR1 SGHRS and CDR2 YFSETQ come from the germline V gene. There are 14 residues in the CDR3.

This clonotype was detected only a few times. The chain recombines TRBV10-1 with TRBJ2-1; unclear D gene. V lost 0 bases, J lost 4 bases, and 10 bases lay in between. This CDR3 has 15 residues. Germline CDR1 is WNHNN and CDR2 is SYGVQD (reference sequence). CDR3 DNA sequence: TGCGCCAGCAGTGAGTCAATCAGTTCTTACAATGAGCAGTTCTTC. Translation gives CASSESISSYNEQFF.

The chain has TRBV12-3 or TRBV12-4 and TRBJ2-1; 8 nucleotides line up with TRBD2. V lost 6 bases, J lost 3 bases, and 7 bases stayed unmatched. This CDR3 is built from 15 residues. CDR3 coding DNA: TGTGCCAGCAGGGCTCTTAGCGGGGACTACAATGAGCAGTTCTTC. It specifies CASRALSGDYNEQFF.

This clonotype was detected many times. J is TRBJ1-1 and V is TRBV7-9, with 8 bases identical to TRBD1. Germline CDR1 SEHNR, CDR2 FQNEAQ (reference sequence). Trimming removed 5 bases from V and 1 base from J; junction bases left unmatched: 0. The CDR3 totals 13 residues. The CDR3 DNA is TGTGCCAGCAGCCAGGGGGCGAACACTGAAGCTTTCTTT. This gives the protein CASSQGANTEAFF.

This clonotype was detected a few times. The chain links TRBV7-9 to TRBJ2-4, with TRBD2 identical over 7 bases. This CDR3 is built from 16 residues. Trimming removed 5 bases from V and 1 base from J; junction bases left unmatched: 8. Germline CDR1 reads SEHNR; CDR2 reads FQNEAQ (reference sequence). The CDR3 spells CASSRSGGSAKNIQYF. As DNA, the CDR3 is TGTGCCAGCAGCCGATCGGGGGGTTCGGCCAAAAACATTCAGTACTTC.

The gene calls are TRBV20-1 and TRBJ2-6; tentative D call: TRBD1 (6 bases). From germline, CDR1 is DFQATT and CDR2 SNEGSKA (reference sequence). V shed 3 bases and J shed 0 bases, with 12 bases lying between them. CDR3 length: 16 amino acids. CDR3 bases: TGCAGTGCTAGGCCTACAGGGTCCTCTGGGGCCAACGTCCTGACTTTC. Translation: CSARPTGSSGANVLTF.

CDR3 sequence (DNA): TGCAGTGCTAGAGACCGACTAGCTGCCTACAATGAGCAGTTCTTC. Protein sequence: CSARDRLAAYNEQFF. The genes are TRBV20-1 and TRBJ2-1; 7 bases line up with TRBD2. With V trimmed by 0 bases and J by 2 bases, 4 bases remained unmatched. Germline CDR1 and CDR2: DFQATT and SNEGSKA (reference sequence). CDR3 length: 15 amino acids.

The J gene is TRBJ1-2, the V gene TRBV12-3 or TRBV12-4, with TRBD1 matching over 9 bases. With 6 bases clipped from V and 4 bases from J, the junction kept 9 bases outside the gene matches. The CDR3 length is 15 residues. The CDR3 region has the DNA TGTGCCAGCAGCCTACAGGGGGCGCGCGGCTATGGCTACACCTTC. Its protein is CASSLQGARGYGYTF.

This clonotype has at least ten counts. This chain uses TRBV20-1 with TRBJ2-7, with 9 bases lining up with TRBD1. This CDR3 contains 13 residues. V shed 3 bases and J 7 bases; nucleotides not matched to a gene: 7. CDR1 DFQATT and CDR2 SNEGSKA come from the germline V gene (reference sequence). The CDR3 DNA is TGCAGTGCTAGGCGGGACAGGGCATGGGAGCAGTACTTC. As protein: CSARRDRAWEQYF.

This clonotype showed up just a few times. The rearrangement joins TRBV3-1 to TRBJ2-5; the D gene is possibly TRBD2 (6 bases). There are 12 residues in the CDR3. Germline V lookup: CDR1 LGHDT, CDR2 YNNKEL (reference sequence). V was shortened by 5 bases and J by 4 bases, with 8 bases between the two germline ends. The CDR3: CASSSSAETQYF. The CDR3 DNA sequence: TGTGCCAGCAGCTCTAGCGCAGAGACCCAGTACTTC.

This clonotype was counted only a few times. The V and J genes are TRBV7-2 and TRBJ2-5; 8 nucleotides align to TRBD1. CDR1 is SGHTA and CDR2 is FQGNSA in the germline V gene. CDR3 size: 16 residues. Trimming cost V 3 bases and J 5 bases; bases outside gene matches: 11. The DNA for the CDR3 is TGTGCCAGCAGCTTCCGACAGGGGTTGAGTTTGGAGACCCAGTACTTC. Residues: CASSFRQGLSLETQYF.

V is TRBV2 and J is TRBJ2-7, with D possibly TRBD2 on 6 matching bases. V was trimmed by 8 bases and J by 6 bases, leaving 17 bases between them. Germline values: CDR1 SNHLY, CDR2 FYNNEI. CDR3 length: 13 amino acids. CDR3 sequence reads: CASARRDRGEQYF. The CDR3 nucleotides are TGTGCCAGCGCGCGGCGGGATCGGGGCGAGCAGTACTTC.

The CDR3 DNA follows: TGTGCCTTCTGCCGGCCTCGACAGGGATTCCGCGTTGCAGATACGCAGTATTTT. Protein: CAFCRPRQGFRVADTQYF. The J gene is TRBJ2-3, the V gene TRBV6-4, with 7 bases identical to TRBD1. Germline trimming cut 11 bases from V and 4 bases from J; bases unmatched to any gene: 24. Germline V lookup: CDR1 MRHNA, CDR2 SNTAGT. The CDR3 consists of 18 residues.